Each of the 26 T cell receptor beta chains below was sequenced from the same sample in a study of beta chain features in type 1 diabetes. Study outcomes and limitations: All four CD4+ subsets from Type 1 diabetes patients carried moderately but significantly shorter TCRB CDR3s.

As every portion of the isolated RNA was reverse transcribed, the sequencing read expressed TCRB transcripts. Generated by immunoSEQ multiplex PCR, the TCRdb table keeps only in-frame clones and is missing some. The sample has approximately 150,000 clones, around 9% seen once. These receptors' antigens are unknown. Sequencing used central memory CD4+ T cells from blood. These receptors were collected from a man aged 25-45 years with type 1 diabetes.

This chain connects TRBV7-3 to TRBJ1-1; TRBD1 is a possible D gene (5 bases). Germline lookup yields CDR1 SGHTA and CDR2 FQGTGA. The length of the CDR3 is 13 residues. V was trimmed by 5 bases and J by 5 bases, leaving 12 bases between them. CDR3 region: CASSTHQGTEAFF. The CDR3 DNA sequence: TGTGCCAGCAGCACACACCAGGGAACTGAAGCTTTCTTT.

The CDR3, as DNA: TGTGCCAGCAGTTACTCTCGGGAAGGCTACACCTTC. It yields the protein CASSYSREGYTF. This chain joins TRBV6-6 and TRBJ1-2; D ambiguous. The ends were cut back, 0 bases at V and 8 bases at J, with 7 bases in the middle. Germline V gene lookup returns CDR1 MNHNY and CDR2 SVGAGI (reference sequence). This CDR3 region has 12 residues.

This clone was seen at least ten times. The chain is built from TRBV7-3 and TRBJ2-1; D possibly corresponds to TRBD2 (6 bases). Per the germline V gene, CDR1 is SGHTA and CDR2 is FQGTGA. CDR3 length equals 16 residues. V was trimmed by 4 bases and J by 2 bases, leaving 15 bases between them. The chain's CDR3 is CASSSWGDQPYNEQFF. The CDR3 bases are TGTGCCAGCAGCTCTTGGGGGGACCAGCCCTACAATGAGCAGTTCTTC.

This clone appeared a few times. This sequence joins TRBV15 and TRBJ2-5, with 13 bases lining up with TRBD2. Looked up from germline, CDR1 is LNHNV and CDR2 is YYDKDF (reference sequence). CDR3 length: 18 residues. V dropped 0 bases and J dropped 5; count of bases not matched to a gene: 9. For the CDR3, the DNA is TGTGCCACCAGCAGAGATATCGGACTAGCGGGGGCCCGCGAGACCCAGTACTTC. It encodes CATSRDIGLAGARETQYF.

This clone was seen a handful of times. The chain combines TRBV5-1 with TRBJ2-1; 14 bases are shared with TRBD2. This CDR3 has 19 residues. Germline values: CDR1 SGHRS, CDR2 YFSETQ. Losses at the gene ends were 0 bases for V and 1 base for J; bases not matched to a gene: 6. For the CDR3, the DNA is TGCGCCAGCAGCTTGGGAGGACTAGCGGGGGGCCCGTCCTACAATGAGCAGTTCTTC. It specifies CASSLGGLAGGPSYNEQFF.

This clone occurred a few times. J is TRBJ1-2 and V is TRBV4-3; D unclear. Germline V gene data show CDR1 as LGHNA and CDR2 as YSLEER. The CDR3 runs 13 residues. Trimming removed 0 bases at V and 8 bases at J, with 10 bases between. This chain's CDR3 is CASSQDGGLGYTF. The CDR3 DNA is TGCGCCAGCAGCCAAGATGGAGGGCTCGGCTACACCTTC.

This clone was seen a handful of times. DNA for the CDR3: TGTGCCAGCAGGGATTCTAGCGGTCGTCGGAATGAGCAGTTCTTC. Protein: CASRDSSGRRNEQFF. This rearrangement joins TRBV6-5 to TRBJ2-1; 7 bases align to TRBD2. Trimming cost V 6 bases and J 7 bases; bases outside gene matches: 12. The CDR3 consists of 15 residues. CDR1 is MNHEY, CDR2 SVGAGI, per germline.

The DNA for the CDR3 is TGTGCCAGCAGCTTTCCTAGCGGGGCTGAGAGCACAGATACGCAGTATTTT. Protein sequence: CASSFPSGAESTDTQYF. This rearrangement joins TRBV5-4 to TRBJ2-3; 9 bases are shared with TRBD2. The J segment lost 0 bases and the V segment lost 2 bases, leaving 7 bases of the junction unmatched. Germline V gene data show CDR1 as SGHNT and CDR2 as YYREEE (reference sequence). The CDR3 is made up of 17 amino acids.

V usage is TRBV2 and J usage is TRBJ2-5; 8 bases fit TRBD2. Per germline, CDR1 SNHLY and CDR2 FYNNEI. With 5 bases clipped from V and 2 bases from J, the junction kept 10 bases outside the gene matches. The CDR3 is 16 residues long. Here the CDR3 DNA reads TGTGCCAGCAGTCAGAGTAGCGGGAACTATCAAGAGACCCAGTACTTC. Its translation: CASSQSSGNYQETQYF.

This clone occurred a few times. The V and J genes are TRBV10-3 and TRBJ1-1, with TRBD1 matching over 9 bases. Germline lookup yields CDR1 ENHRY and CDR2 SYGVKD. With V trimmed by 3 bases and J by 1 base, 3 bases remained unmatched. CDR3 size: 15 residues. The CDR3: CAISDQTGGNTEAFF. The CDR3 DNA sequence: TGTGCCATCAGTGACCAGACAGGGGGGAACACTGAAGCTTTCTTT.

This chain joins TRBV4-2 and TRBJ2-7; D might be TRBD1 (5 bases). The CDR3 is 12 amino acids. The germline gives CDR1 LGHNA, CDR2 YNFKEQ. The ends were cut back, 5 bases at V and 6 bases at J, with 11 bases in the middle. CDR3 sequence (DNA): TGTGCCAGCAGCTCAGCAGGGCTCGAGCAGTACTTC. This encodes CASSSAGLEQYF.

The chain is built from TRBV13 and TRBJ2-5, with D uncertain. The germline V and J ends were trimmed by 0 bases and 0 bases, with 11 bases remaining between them. This CDR3 has 16 amino acids. Germline assignment: CDR1 PRHDT and CDR2 FYEKMQ (reference sequence). DNA of the CDR3: TGTGCCAGCAGCTTAGGGTTAAGCCTCAACCAAGAGACCCAGTACTTC. Its translation is CASSLGLSLNQETQYF.

Written as DNA, the CDR3 is TGTGCCAGCAGTGGTGAGAGCGGGGCGATCTACGAGCAGTACTTC. As protein: CASSGESGAIYEQYF. The chain uses TRBV6-1 and TRBJ2-7; TRBD2 matches 7 bases. After removal of 4 bases from V and 3 bases from J, the junction contained 9 bases not matched to a gene. Germline values: CDR1 MNHNS, CDR2 SASEGT. The CDR3 length is 15 residues.

This clone was found a few times. This sequence joins TRBV7-3 and TRBJ1-1; D uncertain. V dropped 5 bases and J dropped 4 bases, with 11 bases sitting between them. This CDR3 is 13 amino acids long. Germline CDR1 reads SGHTA; CDR2 reads FQGTGA. The CDR3 reads CASSADQVTEAFF. As DNA, the CDR3 is TGTGCCAGCAGCGCCGATCAGGTCACTGAAGCTTTCTTT.

The chain recombines TRBV15 with TRBJ2-3, with TRBD2 matching 8 bases. V dropped 0 bases and J dropped 4; count of bases not matched to a gene: 6. This CDR3 comprises 16 residues. CDR1 LNHNV and CDR2 YYDKDF come from the germline V gene (reference sequence). In nucleotides, the CDR3 is TGTGCCACCAGCAGAGACGGGGCGGGGGGTGCAGATACGCAGTATTTT. It specifies CATSRDGAGGADTQYF.

V usage is TRBV7-8 and J usage is TRBJ2-2; D is unclear. This CDR3 is 14 amino acids long. The germline V gene encodes CDR1 SGHVS and CDR2 FQNEAQ. V was clipped by 1 base and J by 0 bases, with 3 bases between them. CDR3 coding DNA: TGTGCCAGCAGCTTAGACTCGAACACCGGGGAGCTGTTTTTT. This codes for CASSLDSNTGELFF.

This clone was seen more than once but under ten times. This rearrangement joins TRBV2 to TRBJ1-5; 7 bases align to TRBD1. Losses at the gene ends were 6 bases for V and 2 bases for J; bases not matched to a gene: 7. The V gene's germline CDR1 is SNHLY and CDR2 FYNNEI. CDR3 length: 15 residues. CDR3 DNA: TGTGCCAGCAGGAATACAGGGGTGGGCAATCAGCCCCAGCATTTT. It codes for CASRNTGVGNQPQHF.

This clone was counted only a few times. This chain joins TRBV9 and TRBJ2-5, with D maybe TRBD2 (7 bases). Germline V gene lookup returns CDR1 SGDLS and CDR2 YYNGEE. V was trimmed by 0 bases and J by 4 bases, leaving 13 bases between them. The CDR3 has 15 amino acids. CDR3 nucleotides: TGTGCCAGCAGCGTAGGGGAGGGGGGGCCAGAGACCCAGTACTTC. This codes for CASSVGEGGPETQYF.

A few counts support this clone. V usage is TRBV5-4 and J usage is TRBJ2-3; 8 bases align to TRBD1. CDR1 and CDR2 (germline): SGHNT, YYREEE (reference sequence). CDR3 length equals 20 residues. V lost 0 bases to trimming and J lost 4 bases; unmatched junction nucleotides: 19. CDR3: CASSLAGVGRGLYYADTQYF. The CDR3 DNA sequence: TGTGCCAGCAGCTTGGCCGGGGTTGGCAGGGGGCTTTATTATGCAGATACGCAGTATTTT.

This clone was observed a few times. The rearrangement links TRBV6-5 to TRBJ1-1, with D hard to call. The CDR3 is made up of 13 amino acids. Deletions cut 10 bases from V and 3 bases from J, with 15 bases between. CDR1 MNHEY and CDR2 SVGAGI come from the germline V gene. The CDR3 DNA sequence: TGTGCCACCTTTCCCAGGCCTGACACTGAAGCTTTCTTT. It is translated as CATFPRPDTEAFF.

Only a few counts were recorded for this clone. The chain couples TRBV7-3 to TRBJ2-5, with 7 bases fitting TRBD2. The germline CDR1 and CDR2 sequences are SGHTA and FQGTGA. The CDR3 runs 14 residues. V lost 4 bases to trimming and J lost 4 bases; unmatched junction nucleotides: 6. CDR3 residues: CASSYQGRGETQYF. CDR3 nucleotides: TGTGCCAGCAGCTACCAAGGGAGGGGAGAGACCCAGTACTTC.

V usage is TRBV18 and J usage is TRBJ1-1, with D perhaps matching TRBD1 (6 bases). CDR1 is KGHSH and CDR2 is LQKENI in the germline V gene. The CDR3 extends over 14 amino acids. Trimming removed 2 bases from V and 1 base from J, with 8 bases in between. The CDR3 nucleotides are TGTGCCAGCTCACCATACAGGGAGAACACTGAAGCTTTCTTT. Translation gives CASSPYRENTEAFF.

This clone was counted between two and nine times. The CDR3 here is CASSSQMGNTIYF. Written as DNA, the CDR3 is TGTGCCAGCAGCTCCCAGATGGGAAACACCATATATTTT. V gene TRBV7-2 combines with J gene TRBJ1-3; no clear D gene. The CDR3 sequence is 13 residues long. Germline V gene data show CDR1 as SGHTA and CDR2 as FQGNSA. V was trimmed by 4 bases and J by 4 bases, leaving 8 bases between them.

V gene TRBV27 combines with J gene TRBJ1-1; 7 bases match TRBD1. This CDR3 contains 15 residues. Germline V lookup: CDR1 MNHEY, CDR2 SMNVEV (reference sequence). V lost 2 bases and J lost 0; bases outside the gene matches: 3. The CDR3 region has the DNA TGTGCCAGCAGTTTAACAGGGGACTTGAACACTGAAGCTTTCTTT. Translated: CASSLTGDLNTEAFF.

The CDR3 region is CASSLISGPTPGEQYF. CDR3 coding DNA: TGTGCCAGCAGTTTAATTAGCGGACCGACTCCCGGGGAGCAGTACTTC. V is TRBV28 and J is TRBJ2-7, with TRBD2 as a possible D gene (6 bases). Trimming took 2 bases from V and 7 from J, leaving 21 bases between them. This CDR3 has 16 amino acids. Germline CDR1 MDHEN, CDR2 SYDVKM.

This clone appeared a few times. This chain links TRBV5-1 with TRBJ2-1; D may be TRBD2 (5 bases). Germline-derived CDR1 and CDR2 are SGHRS and YFSETQ. CDR3 size: 14 residues. Trimming left V 3 bases short and J 7 bases short, with 14 bases between. CDR3 region: CASSYRGQSNEQFF. The CDR3 DNA follows: TGCGCCAGCAGCTACCGAGGGCAGTCTAATGAGCAGTTCTTC. Using reference TRBV5-1 and TRBJ2-1 for the parts outside the CDR3, the full variable domain is KAGVTQTPRYLIKTRGQQVTLSCSPISGHRSVSWYQQTPGQGLQFLFEYFSETQRNKGNFPGRFSGRQFSNSRSEMNVSTLELGDSALYLCASSYRGQSNEQFFGPGTRLTVL.